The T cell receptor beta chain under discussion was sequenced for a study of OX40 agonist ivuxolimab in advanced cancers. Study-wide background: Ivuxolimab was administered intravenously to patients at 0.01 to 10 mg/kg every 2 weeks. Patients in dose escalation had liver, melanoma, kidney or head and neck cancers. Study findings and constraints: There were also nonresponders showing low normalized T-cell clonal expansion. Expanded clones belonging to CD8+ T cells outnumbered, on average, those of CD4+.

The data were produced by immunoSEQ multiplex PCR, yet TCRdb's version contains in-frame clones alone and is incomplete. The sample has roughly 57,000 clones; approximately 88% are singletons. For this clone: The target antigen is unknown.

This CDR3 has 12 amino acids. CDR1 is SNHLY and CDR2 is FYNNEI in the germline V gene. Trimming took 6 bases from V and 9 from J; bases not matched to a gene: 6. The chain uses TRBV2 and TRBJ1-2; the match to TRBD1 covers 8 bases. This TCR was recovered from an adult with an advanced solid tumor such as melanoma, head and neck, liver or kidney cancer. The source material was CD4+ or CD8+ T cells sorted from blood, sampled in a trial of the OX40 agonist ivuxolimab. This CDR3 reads CASRADRASYTF. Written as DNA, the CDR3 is TGTGCCAGCAGGGCGGACAGGGCGAGCTACACCTTC.